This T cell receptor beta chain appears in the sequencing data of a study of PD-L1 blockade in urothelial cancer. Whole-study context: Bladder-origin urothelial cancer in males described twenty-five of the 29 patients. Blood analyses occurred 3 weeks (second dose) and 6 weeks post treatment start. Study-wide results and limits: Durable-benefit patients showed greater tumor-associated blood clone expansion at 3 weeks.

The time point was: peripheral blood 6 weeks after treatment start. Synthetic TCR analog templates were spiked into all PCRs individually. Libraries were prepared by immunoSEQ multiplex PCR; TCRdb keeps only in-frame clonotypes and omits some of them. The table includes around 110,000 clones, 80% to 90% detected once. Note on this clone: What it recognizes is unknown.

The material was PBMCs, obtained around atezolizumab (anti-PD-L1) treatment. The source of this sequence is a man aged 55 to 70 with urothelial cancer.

The CDR3 sequence is CASSALGGETQYF. The CDR3 DNA is TGTGCCAGCAGTGCCCTCGGTGGTGAGACCCAGTACTTC. The chain links TRBV2 to TRBJ2-5; D unclear. The CDR3 is 13 amino acids. Per the germline V gene, CDR1 is SNHLY and CDR2 is FYNNEI. Between the trimmed V and J ends, which lost 4 bases and 5 bases, there was a span of 11 bases. Complete variable domain (other parts from reference TRBV2 and TRBJ2-5): EPEVTQTPSHQVTQMGQEVILRCVPISNHLYFYWYRQILGQKVEFLVSFYNNEISEKSEIFDDQFSVERPDGSNFTLKIRSTKLEDSAMYFCASSALGGETQYFGPGTRLLVL.